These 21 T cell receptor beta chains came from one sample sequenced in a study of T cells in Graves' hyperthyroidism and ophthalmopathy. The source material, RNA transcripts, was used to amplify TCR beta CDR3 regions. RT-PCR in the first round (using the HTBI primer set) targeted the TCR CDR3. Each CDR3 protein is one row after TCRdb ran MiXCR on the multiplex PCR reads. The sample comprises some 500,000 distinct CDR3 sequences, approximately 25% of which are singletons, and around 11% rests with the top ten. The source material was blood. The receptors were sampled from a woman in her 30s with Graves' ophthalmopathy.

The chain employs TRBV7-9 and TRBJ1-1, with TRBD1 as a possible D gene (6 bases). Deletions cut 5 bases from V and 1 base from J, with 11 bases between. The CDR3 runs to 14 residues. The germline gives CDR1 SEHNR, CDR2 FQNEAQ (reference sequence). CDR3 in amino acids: CASSRKGQNTEAFF. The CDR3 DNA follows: TGTGCCAGCAGCAGAAAGGGACAGAACACTGAAGCTTTCTTT.

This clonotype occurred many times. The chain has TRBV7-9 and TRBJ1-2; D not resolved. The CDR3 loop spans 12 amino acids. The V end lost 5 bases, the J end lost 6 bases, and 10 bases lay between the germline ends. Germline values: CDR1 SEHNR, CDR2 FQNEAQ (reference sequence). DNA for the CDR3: TGTGCCAGCAGCCCTTCACGGGATGGCTACACCTTC. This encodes CASSPSRDGYTF. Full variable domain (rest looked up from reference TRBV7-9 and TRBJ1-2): DTGVSQNPRHKITKRGQNVTFRCDPISEHNRLYWYRQTLGQGPEFLTYFQNEAQLEKSRLLSDRFSAERPKGSFSTLEIQRTEQGDSAMYLCASSPSRDGYTFGSGTRLTVV.

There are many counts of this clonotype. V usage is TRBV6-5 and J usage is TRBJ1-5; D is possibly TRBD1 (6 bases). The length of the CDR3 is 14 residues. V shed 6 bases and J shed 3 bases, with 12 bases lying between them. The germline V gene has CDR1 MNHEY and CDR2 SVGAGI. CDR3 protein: CASRFTGNNQPQHF. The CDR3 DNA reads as TGTGCCAGCAGATTCACAGGGAACAATCAGCCCCAGCATTTT.

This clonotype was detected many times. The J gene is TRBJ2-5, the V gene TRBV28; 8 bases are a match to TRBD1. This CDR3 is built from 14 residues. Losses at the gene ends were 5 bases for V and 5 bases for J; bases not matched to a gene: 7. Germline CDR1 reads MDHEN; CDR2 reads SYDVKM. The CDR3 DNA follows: TGTGCCAGCAGTCGGACAGGGCCTCGGGAGACCCAGTACTTC. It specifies CASSRTGPRETQYF.

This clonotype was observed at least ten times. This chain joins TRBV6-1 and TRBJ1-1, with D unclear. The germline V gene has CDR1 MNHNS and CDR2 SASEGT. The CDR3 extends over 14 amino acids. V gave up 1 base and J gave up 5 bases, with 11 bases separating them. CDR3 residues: CASSEDWGRTEAFF. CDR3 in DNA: TGTGCCAGCAGTGAAGATTGGGGAAGAACTGAAGCTTTCTTT.

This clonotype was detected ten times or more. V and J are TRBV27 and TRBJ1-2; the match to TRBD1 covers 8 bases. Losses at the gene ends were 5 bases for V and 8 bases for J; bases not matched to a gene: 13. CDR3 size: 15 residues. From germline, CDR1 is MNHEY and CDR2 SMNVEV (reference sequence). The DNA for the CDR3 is TGTGCCAGCAGTCCATATAACAGGGGGTCGGAGGGCTACACCTTC. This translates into CASSPYNRGSEGYTF.

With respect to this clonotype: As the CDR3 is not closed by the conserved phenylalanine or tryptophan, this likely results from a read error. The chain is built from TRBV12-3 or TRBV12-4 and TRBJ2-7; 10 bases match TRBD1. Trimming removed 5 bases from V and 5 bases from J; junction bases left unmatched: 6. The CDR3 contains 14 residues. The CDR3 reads CASSLQTGGNEQYY. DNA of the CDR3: TGTGCCAGCAGTCTTCAGACAGGGGGCAACGAGCAGTACTAC.

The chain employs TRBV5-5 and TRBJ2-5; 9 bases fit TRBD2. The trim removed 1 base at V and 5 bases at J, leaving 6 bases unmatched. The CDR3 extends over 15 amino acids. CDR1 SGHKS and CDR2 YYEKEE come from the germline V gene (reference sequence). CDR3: CASSLRPSGAETQYF. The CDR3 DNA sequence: TGTGCCAGCAGCTTGCGCCCTAGCGGGGCGGAGACCCAGTACTTC.

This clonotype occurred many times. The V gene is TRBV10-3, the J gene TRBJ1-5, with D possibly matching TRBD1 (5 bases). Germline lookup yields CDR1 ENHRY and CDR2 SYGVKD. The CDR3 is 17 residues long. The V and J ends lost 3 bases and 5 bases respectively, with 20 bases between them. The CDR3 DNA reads TGTGCCATCAGTGACAGGGACTCAACCTTCAATTATCAGCCCCAGCATTTT. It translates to CAISDRDSTFNYQPQHF.

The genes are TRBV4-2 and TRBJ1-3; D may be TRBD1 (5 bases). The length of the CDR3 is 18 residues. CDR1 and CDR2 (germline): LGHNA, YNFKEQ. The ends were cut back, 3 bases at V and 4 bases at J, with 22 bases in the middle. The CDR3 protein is CASSQNPHSREEGNTIYF. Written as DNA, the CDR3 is TGTGCCAGCAGCCAGAACCCTCATAGCAGGGAGGAGGGAAACACCATATATTTT.

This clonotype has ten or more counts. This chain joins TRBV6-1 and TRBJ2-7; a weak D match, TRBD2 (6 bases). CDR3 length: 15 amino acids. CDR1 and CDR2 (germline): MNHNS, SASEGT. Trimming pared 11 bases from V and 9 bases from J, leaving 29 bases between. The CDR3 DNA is TGTGCCGGCTCACAGGACCTAGCGCCCTCTACGAGGCAGTACTTC. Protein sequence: CAGSQDLAPSTRQYF.

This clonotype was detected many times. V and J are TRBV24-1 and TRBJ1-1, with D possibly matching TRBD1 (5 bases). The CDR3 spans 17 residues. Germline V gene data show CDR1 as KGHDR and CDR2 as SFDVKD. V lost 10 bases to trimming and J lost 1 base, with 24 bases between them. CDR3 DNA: TGTGCCACGACCCATCGGGACCGGAACACCCCGAACACTGAAGCTTTCTTT. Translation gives CATTHRDRNTPNTEAFF.

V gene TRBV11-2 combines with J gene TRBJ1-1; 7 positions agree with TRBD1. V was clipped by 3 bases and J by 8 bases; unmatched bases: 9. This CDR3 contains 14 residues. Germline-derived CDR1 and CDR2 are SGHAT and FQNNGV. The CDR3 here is CASSLGQRISEAFF. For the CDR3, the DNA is TGTGCCAGCAGCTTGGGACAGAGAATCTCCGAAGCTTTCTTT. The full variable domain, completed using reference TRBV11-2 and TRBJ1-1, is EAGVAQSPRYKIIEKRQSVAFWCNPISGHATLYWYQQILGQGPKLLIQFQNNGVVDDSQLPKDRFSAERLKGVDSTLKIQPAKLEDSAVYLCASSLGQRISEAFFGQGTRLTVV.

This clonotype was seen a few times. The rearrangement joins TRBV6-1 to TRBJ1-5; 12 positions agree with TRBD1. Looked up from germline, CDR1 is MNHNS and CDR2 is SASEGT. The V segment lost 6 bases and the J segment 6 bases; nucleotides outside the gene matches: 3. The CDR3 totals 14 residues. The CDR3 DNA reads TGTGCCAGCAGCGAGGGACAGGGGGCTCAGCCCCAGCATTTT. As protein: CASSEGQGAQPQHF.

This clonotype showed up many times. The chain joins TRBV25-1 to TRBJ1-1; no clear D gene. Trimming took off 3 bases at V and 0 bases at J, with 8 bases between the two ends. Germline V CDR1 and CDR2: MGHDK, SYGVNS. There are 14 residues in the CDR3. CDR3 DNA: TGTGCCAGCAGTGATAAAACGGTGAACACTGAAGCTTTCTTT. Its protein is CASSDKTVNTEAFF.

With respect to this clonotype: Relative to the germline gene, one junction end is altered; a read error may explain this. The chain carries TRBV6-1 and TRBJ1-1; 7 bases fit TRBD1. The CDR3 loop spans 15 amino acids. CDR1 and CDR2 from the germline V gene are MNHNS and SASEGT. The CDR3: CAGSELAGGNTEAFF. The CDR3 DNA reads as TGTGCCGGCAGTGAATTGGCAGGGGGGAACACTGAAGCTTTCTTT.

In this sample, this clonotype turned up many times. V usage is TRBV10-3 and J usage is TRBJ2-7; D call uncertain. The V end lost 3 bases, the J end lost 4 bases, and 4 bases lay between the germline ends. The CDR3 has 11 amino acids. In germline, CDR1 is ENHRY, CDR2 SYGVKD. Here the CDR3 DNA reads TGTGCCATCAGTGAAATATACGAGCAGTACTTC. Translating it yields CAISEIYEQYF.

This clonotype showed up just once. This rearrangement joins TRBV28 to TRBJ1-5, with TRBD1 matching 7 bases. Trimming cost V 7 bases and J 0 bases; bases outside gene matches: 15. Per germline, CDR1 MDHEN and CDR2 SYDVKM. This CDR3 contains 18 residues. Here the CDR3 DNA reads TGTGCCAGCAACAAATGGGTGCCGGGACAGTATAGCAATCAGCCCCAGCATTTT. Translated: CASNKWVPGQYSNQPQHF.

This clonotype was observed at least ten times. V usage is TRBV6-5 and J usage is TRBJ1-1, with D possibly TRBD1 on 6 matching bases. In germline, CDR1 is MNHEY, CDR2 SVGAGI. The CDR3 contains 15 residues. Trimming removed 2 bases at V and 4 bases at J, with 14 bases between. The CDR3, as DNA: TGTGCCAGCAGTTACACTCCACAGGGCCGCACTGAAGCTTTCTTT. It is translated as CASSYTPQGRTEAFF.

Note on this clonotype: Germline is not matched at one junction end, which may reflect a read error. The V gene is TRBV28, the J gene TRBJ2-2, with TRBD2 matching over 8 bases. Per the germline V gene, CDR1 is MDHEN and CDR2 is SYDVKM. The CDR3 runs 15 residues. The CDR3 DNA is TGTGCCTGCAGTTTAGGGCGGGGGGTGTCCGGGGAGCTGTTTTTT. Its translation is CACSLGRGVSGELFF.

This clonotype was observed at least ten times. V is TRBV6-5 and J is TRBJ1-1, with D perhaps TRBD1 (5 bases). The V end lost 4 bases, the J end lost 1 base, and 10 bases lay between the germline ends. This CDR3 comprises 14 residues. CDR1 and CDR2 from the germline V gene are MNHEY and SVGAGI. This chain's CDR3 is CASSWGTRNTEAFF. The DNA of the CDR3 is TGTGCCAGCAGTTGGGGGACGCGGAACACTGAAGCTTTCTTT.